The 4 T cell receptor beta chains reported below all come from one sample, sequenced in a study of T cells in Graves' hyperthyroidism and ophthalmopathy. Amplification of TCR beta CDR3 regions was performed using RNA transcripts as template. First-round RT-PCR of the TCR CDR3 relied on the HTBI primer set. TCRdb redid the calling of the multiplex PCR reads with MiXCR, one entry per CDR3 protein. The sample holds hundreds of thousands of distinct CDR3 sequences, roughly 13% seen once. The sample taken for sequencing was blood. The receptors were gathered from a woman aged 25 to 45 with Graves' hyperthyroidism that later progressed to Graves' ophthalmopathy.

The sample holds many counts of this clonotype. This chain connects TRBV7-9 to TRBJ2-5; TRBD2 might be the D (6 bases). CDR3 length equals 18 residues. CDR1 SEHNR and CDR2 FQNEAQ come from the germline V gene (reference sequence). The V and J ends lost 7 bases and 0 bases respectively, with 24 bases between them. The chain's CDR3 is CASINTRRRVPHQETQYF. The CDR3 DNA sequence: TGTGCCAGCATCAATACACGACGGAGGGTCCCTCACCAAGAGACCCAGTACTTC.

For this clonotype: With a much larger clone just one base away, this may be a read error. This rearrangement joins TRBV5-1 to TRBJ2-7, with D unresolved. CDR3 length: 15 residues. Per the germline V gene, CDR1 is SGHRS and CDR2 is YFSETQ. The CDR3 here is CASSLVAGPSYDQYF. The CDR3 nucleotides are TGCGCCAGCAGCTTGGTAGCAGGTCCCTCCTACGACCAGTACTTC.

The table lists this clonotype with a few counts. V usage is TRBV5-6 and J usage is TRBJ1-1; maybe TRBD1 (5 bases). Between the trimmed V and J ends, which lost 3 bases and 3 bases, there was a span of 12 bases. CDR1 and CDR2 from the germline V gene are SGHDT and YYEEEE. The CDR3 spans 14 residues. The CDR3 protein is CASSWGGLDTEAFF. DNA for the CDR3: TGTGCCAGCAGCTGGGGGGGACTCGACACTGAAGCTTTCTTT.

This clonotype was counted between two and nine times. The chain joins TRBV29-1 to TRBJ2-7, with 9 positions matching TRBD1. Germline V gene data show CDR1 as SQVTM and CDR2 as ANQGSEA. The CDR3 is made up of 13 amino acids. V lost 6 bases to trimming and J lost 6 bases; unmatched junction nucleotides: 9. Here the CDR3 DNA reads TGCAGCGTCCGACAGGGGGAGTTGGGCGAGCAGTACTTC. Translation gives CSVRQGELGEQYF.